One T cell receptor beta chain is described in this entry. The treatment here: roughly 19 received Ad26.COV2.S at low or high dose, single or two shots; 5 received placebo; per-sample allocation not given. Each sample was drawn 63 days after the first injection (of vaccine or placebo). Germline V CDR1 and CDR2: MNHNS, SASEGT. Trimming at V came to 1 base and at J to 0 bases, leaving 4 bases not matched to a gene. The length of the CDR3 is 16 residues. This record belongs to a study of Ad26.COV2.S vaccination and SARS-CoV-2 variants. Assay: immunoSEQ multiplex PCR; the TCRdb copy retains only in-frame clones and omits some. This sample carries about 250,000 clones, over 75% of them seen once, and the ten largest clones take roughly 3.5%.

The rearrangement links TRBV6-1 to TRBJ1-1; TRBD1 aligns across 8 bases. The sample was peripheral blood, taken in a trial of Ad26.COV2.S vaccine versus placebo. The sequence was collected from a person aged 18-60 years who received the Ad26.COV2.S COVID-19 vaccine or a placebo. This CDR3 reads CASSEVAGGVNTEAFF. CDR3 coding DNA: TGTGCCAGCAGTGAAGTGGCAGGGGGCGTGAACACTGAAGCTTTCTTT.